This passage covers 24 T cell receptor beta chains from one sample sequenced in a study of cytomegalovirus exposure and HLA in healthy donors. TCRdb's copy holds only in-frame clones and misses some; the assay was immunoSEQ multiplex PCR. The table records roughly 300,000 clones, 75% to 90% of them present only once. The specimen was PBMCs. The source is a woman under 40 in good health and CMV-seropositive.

This sequence joins TRBV4-3 and TRBJ2-1, with TRBD2 matching 12 bases. Germline assignment: CDR1 LGHNA and CDR2 YSLEER. After removal of 4 bases from V and 1 base from J, the junction contained 8 bases not matched to a gene. The CDR3 totals 18 residues. In DNA, the CDR3 is TGCGCCAGCAGCCCAGGGACTAGCGGGCCCTCGTCCTACAATGAGCAGTTCTTC. This encodes CASSPGTSGPSSYNEQFF.

This clone has only a few counts. V and J are TRBV13 and TRBJ2-7, with a tentative D call TRBD1 (5 bases). V lost 5 bases and J 0 bases, leaving 8 bases between the germline ends. This CDR3 comprises 13 residues. Germline V gives CDR1 PRHDT, CDR2 FYEKMQ (reference sequence). CDR3 in DNA: TGTGCCAGCAGCCTCGGACACTCCTACGAGCAGTACTTC. It is translated as CASSLGHSYEQYF.

The CDR3 coding sequence is TGTGCCAGCAGTTTATTGGTACTGGGCTCACCCCTCCACTTT. The encoded protein is CASSLLVLGSPLHF. This sequence joins TRBV28 and TRBJ1-6; D uncertain. This CDR3 region has 14 residues. Germline CDR1 MDHEN, CDR2 SYDVKM. V lost 1 base, J lost 10 bases, and 11 bases lay in between.

The chain uses TRBV5-6 and TRBJ1-1; weak D call: TRBD1 (6 bases). This CDR3 is built from 12 residues. CDR1 is SGHDT and CDR2 is YYEEEE in the germline V gene. Between the trimmed V and J ends, which lost 4 bases and 8 bases, there was a span of 12 bases. CDR3 region: CASSPGGHEAFF. CDR3 coding DNA: TGTGCCAGCAGCCCCGGGGGCCACGAAGCTTTCTTT.

This chain uses TRBV27 with TRBJ2-1; D possibly corresponds to TRBD2 (6 bases). Trimming removed 0 bases from V and 2 bases from J, with 8 bases in between. This CDR3 comprises 15 residues. The germline V gene has CDR1 MNHEY and CDR2 SMNVEV (reference sequence). The CDR3 reads CASSLSASAYNEQFF. In DNA, the CDR3 is TGTGCCAGCAGTTTATCTGCTAGCGCCTACAATGAGCAGTTCTTC.

The chain uses TRBV28 and TRBJ2-2; D is unclear. The CDR3 runs to 14 residues. Germline values: CDR1 MDHEN, CDR2 SYDVKM. V lost 3 bases, J lost 1 base, and 6 bases lay in between. CDR3 bases: TGTGCCAGCAGTTTGACTCTGAACACCGGGGAGCTGTTTTTT. It specifies CASSLTLNTGELFF.

The chain uses TRBV5-8 and TRBJ2-3, with TRBD1 matching 9 bases. With V trimmed by 4 bases and J by 14 bases, 11 bases remained unmatched. Germline lookup yields CDR1 SGHTS and CDR2 YDEGEE. The CDR3 consists of 13 residues. CDR3 sequence reads: CASSPLPGQGSYF. CDR3 DNA sequence: TGTGCCAGCAGCCCTCTCCCGGGACAGGGCTCGTATTTT.

V usage is TRBV11-2 and J usage is TRBJ2-2, with D perhaps matching TRBD2 (6 bases). With 5 bases removed from V and 6 bases from J, the gap between germline ends came to 16 bases. CDR1 is SGHAT and CDR2 is FQNNGV in the germline V gene. This CDR3 is built from 15 residues. This chain's CDR3 is CASSGGQGGAGELFF. The CDR3 nucleotides read TGTGCCAGCAGCGGTGGCCAAGGAGGGGCCGGGGAGCTGTTTTTT.

The table lists this clone with a few counts. The V gene is TRBV6-6, the J gene TRBJ1-2; D is unclear. Germline CDR1 and CDR2: MNHNY and SVGAGI (reference sequence). The V end lost 6 bases, the J end lost 4 bases, and 12 bases lay between the germline ends. This CDR3 is 13 amino acids long. The CDR3 bases are TGTGCCAGCAGCCAGCTTTCCACCTATGGCTACACCTTC. This sequence encodes CASSQLSTYGYTF.

This clone was seen more than once but under ten times. The chain links TRBV4-1 to TRBJ1-6, with no clear D. Germline loops: CDR1 MGHRA, CDR2 YSYEKL. CDR3 length: 13 amino acids. The ends were cut back, 3 bases at V and 11 bases at J, with 11 bases in the middle. The CDR3 region is CASSHRFEPPLHF. CDR3 DNA: TGCGCCAGCAGCCACCGTTTCGAGCCACCCCTCCACTTT.

This clone showed up just a few times. The junction departs from germline at one end; a sequencing error may be responsible. J is TRBJ2-7 and V is TRBV19, with D perhaps TRBD2 (5 bases). CDR1 is LNHDA and CDR2 is SQIVND in the germline V gene (reference sequence). The CDR3 covers 13 residues. CDR3 sequence: CASTPIGVGVLHF. The CDR3, as DNA: TGTGCCAGTACCCCTATCGGGGTAGGTGTTTTGCACTTC.

The V gene is TRBV5-1, the J gene TRBJ1-4; no reliable D call. This CDR3 is built from 14 residues. Between the trimmed V and J ends, which lost 0 bases and 0 bases, there was a span of 3 bases. Germline V gene lookup returns CDR1 SGHRS and CDR2 YFSETQ. The CDR3 DNA sequence: TGCGCCAGCAGCTTGGGCACAACTAATGAAAAACTGTTTTTT. Residues: CASSLGTTNEKLFF.

The rearrangement uses TRBV18 and TRBJ2-1; tentative D call: TRBD1 (7 bases). Germline V lookup: CDR1 KGHSH, CDR2 LQKENI. Trimming left V 1 base short and J 5 bases short, with 24 bases between. CDR3 size: 19 residues. The CDR3 reads CASSPQGIGGGTADNEQFF. In nucleotides, the CDR3 is TGTGCCAGCTCACCACAGGGCATCGGGGGCGGGACAGCAGACAATGAGCAGTTCTTC.

The chain carries TRBV21-1 and TRBJ2-7; the DNA was not used to check the table's D call, TRBD2. TRBV21-1 corresponds to a pseudogene. The CDR3 extends over 15 amino acids. CDR3 DNA: TGTGCCAGCAGCACCCAACTGAAGAGCTCCTACGAGCAGTACTTC. It is translated as CASSTQLKSSYEQYF.

This clone turned up a few times. This chain links TRBV9 with TRBJ2-7; possibly TRBD2 for D (6 bases). From germline, CDR1 is SGDLS and CDR2 YYNGEE. V lost 3 bases, J lost 3 bases, and 13 bases lay in between. There are 14 residues in the CDR3. This CDR3 reads CASSGSGLSYEQYF. In nucleotides, the CDR3 is TGTGCCAGCAGCGGATCGGGACTGAGCTACGAGCAGTACTTC.

The chain combines TRBV27 with TRBJ2-1; D is possibly TRBD2 (5 bases). Trimming left V 6 bases short and J 1 base short, with 10 bases between. Germline values: CDR1 MNHEY, CDR2 SMNVEV (reference sequence). CDR3 length: 14 amino acids. CDR3 sequence (DNA): TGTGCCAGCAGCCAGCGGCTATCCTACAATGAGCAGTTCTTC. It yields the protein CASSQRLSYNEQFF.

DNA of the CDR3: TGCGCCAGCAGCCAAGATAGGGACAGGGCGTACGAGCAGTACTTC. The encoded protein is CASSQDRDRAYEQYF. V gene TRBV4-3 combines with J gene TRBJ2-7; 9 positions match TRBD1. V trimming: 0 bases; J trimming: 4 bases; junction bases outside the gene matches: 4. Germline CDR1 is LGHNA and CDR2 is YSLEER. The CDR3 length is 15 residues.

The V call is TRBV18, the J call TRBJ2-5; 7 bases agree with TRBD2. V gave up 2 bases and J gave up 3 bases; unmatched junction bases: 9. The germline V gene has CDR1 KGHSH and CDR2 LQKENI. The CDR3 covers 16 residues. This CDR3 is CASSPIITSAEETQYF. The CDR3 DNA sequence: TGTGCCAGCTCACCAATTATCACTAGCGCCGAAGAGACCCAGTACTTC.

The chain links TRBV29-1 to TRBJ2-7; the match to TRBD1 covers 8 bases. The ends lost 5 bases at V and 6 bases at J; junction bases unmatched: 9. Germline values: CDR1 SQVTM, CDR2 ANQGSEA. This CDR3 has 13 amino acids. In nucleotides, the CDR3 is TGCAGCGTTCGGCAGGGGGCTGGGATCGAGCAGTACTTC. This translates into CSVRQGAGIEQYF.

This clone was seen only once. The chain links TRBV9 to TRBJ2-2, with a possible D match to TRBD1 (5 bases). This CDR3 contains 16 residues. Germline assignment: CDR1 SGDLS and CDR2 YYNGEE. The V and J ends lost 0 bases and 5 bases respectively, with 14 bases between them. The CDR3 DNA is TGTGCCAGCAGCGTAGTTCAGGGTCTGGGGACCGGGGAGCTGTTTTTT. Its translation is CASSVVQGLGTGELFF.

The gene calls are TRBV5-1 and TRBJ2-1, with a weak D call TRBD1 (5 bases). Germline loops: CDR1 SGHRS, CDR2 YFSETQ. The germline V and J ends were trimmed by 6 bases and 2 bases, with 15 bases remaining between them. CDR3 length equals 15 residues. This chain's CDR3 is CASNPQGNPYNEQFF. The CDR3 DNA sequence: TGCGCCAGCAACCCTCAGGGAAATCCCTACAATGAGCAGTTCTTC.

J is TRBJ1-2 and V is TRBV29-1; D is ambiguous. The germline V gene has CDR1 SQVTM and CDR2 ANQGSEA. This CDR3 region has 12 residues. Deletions cut 2 bases from V and 2 bases from J, with 6 bases between. CDR3 nucleotides: TGCAGCGTTGAACACATGAACTATGGCTACACCTTC. It codes for CSVEHMNYGYTF.

The chain uses TRBV13 and TRBJ2-7; D is ambiguous. The CDR3 loop spans 13 amino acids. Per the germline V gene, CDR1 is PRHDT and CDR2 is FYEKMQ (reference sequence). Deletions cut 2 bases from V and 3 bases from J, with 8 bases between. CDR3 sequence: CASSLLADYEQYF. The CDR3 DNA reads TGTGCCAGCAGCTTACTGGCAGACTACGAGCAGTACTTC.

The chain links TRBV27 to TRBJ1-1; D uncertain. CDR3 size: 15 residues. V lost 0 bases, J lost 5 bases, and 13 bases lay in between. From germline, CDR1 is MNHEY and CDR2 SMNVEV (reference sequence). CDR3 in DNA: TGTGCCAGCAGTTTATCGGGCCCGAGTGCGACTGAAGCTTTCTTT. Translating gives CASSLSGPSATEAFF.